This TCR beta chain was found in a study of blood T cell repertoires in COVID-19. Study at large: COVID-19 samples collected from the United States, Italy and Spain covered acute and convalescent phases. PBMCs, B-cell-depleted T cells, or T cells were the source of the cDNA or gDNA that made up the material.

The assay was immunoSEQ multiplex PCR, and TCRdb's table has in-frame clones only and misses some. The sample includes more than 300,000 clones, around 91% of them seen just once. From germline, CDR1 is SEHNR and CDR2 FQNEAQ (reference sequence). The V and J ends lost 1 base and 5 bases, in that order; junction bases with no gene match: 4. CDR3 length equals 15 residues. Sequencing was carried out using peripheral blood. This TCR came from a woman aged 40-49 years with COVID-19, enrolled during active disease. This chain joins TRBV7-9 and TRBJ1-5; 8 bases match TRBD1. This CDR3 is CASSLGTGWDQPQHF. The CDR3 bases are TGTGCCAGCAGCTTAGGGACAGGGTGGGATCAGCCCCAGCATTTT.